Listed here is a single T cell receptor (beta chain). This entry comes from a study of radiation and T cells in renal cell carcinoma. The sample's time point: blood 4 weeks post-SBRT, at nephrectomy. Treatment meaning: 15 Gy SBRT to primary tumor, nephrectomy 4 weeks later. Trimming stripped 6 bases from V and 1 base from J, with 12 bases between. Germline CDR1 and CDR2: MDHEN and SYDVKM. CDR3 length: 14 amino acids. The data were produced by immunoSEQ multiplex PCR, yet TCRdb's version contains in-frame clones alone and is incomplete. The data contain 75,000 to 95,000 clones, around four fifths of them singletons.

V and J are TRBV28 and TRBJ1-1; the D gene is possibly TRBD1 (6 bases). The source of this sequence is a man aged 45-65 years with renal cell carcinoma. Sequencing was performed on blood, taken from a patient whose treatment included radiotherapy and nephrectomy. This CDR3 reads CASSTGWPNTEAFF. Here the CDR3 DNA reads TGTGCCAGCAGCACAGGGTGGCCGAACACTGAAGCTTTCTTT.